This T cell receptor (beta chain) derives from a study of regulatory T cells in long-lasting Graves disease. Turning to the study itself: Persistent Graves' disease meant over 5 years of antithyroid drugs with positive TSH receptor antibodies.

Assembly of TCR beta libraries relied on iRepertoire HTBI primers together with Arm-PCR of CDR3 regions. TCRdb redid the calling of the multiplex PCR reads with MiXCR, one entry per CDR3 protein. The sample carries under 450,000 distinct CDR3 sequences, 20% to 25% recorded once. There are 14 residues in the CDR3. V lost 7 bases to trimming and J lost 6 bases; unmatched junction nucleotides: 7. The germline V gene encodes CDR1 MDHEN and CDR2 SYDVKM. Time point here: persistent/refractory GD, antithyroid drugs over 5 years with positive TRAb. PBMCs provided the RNA from which the TCR library was made. Findings and limits, study-wide: Persistent cases favored TRBV28, TRBJ1-2 and TRBJ2-5. Persistent Graves' disease cases displayed lower TCR diversity than newly diagnosed ones. Whereas 1,000 or so public clonotypes were shared by new patients, persistent patients shared more, at roughly 2,500.

On this clonotype: As yet, its antigen is unknown.

The rearrangement joins TRBV28 to TRBJ2-1, with 9 bases aligning to TRBD2. The sequence derives from a woman between 40 and 50 years old with Graves disease. The material sequenced was peripheral blood mononuclear cells (PBMCs), taken when the disease was refractory, from a patient treated with antithyroid drugs. CDR3: CASNQVSGSNEQFF. DNA of the CDR3: TGTGCCAGCAATCAGGTTAGCGGGAGCAATGAGCAGTTCTTC.